This TCR beta chain came from a study of blood T cell repertoires in COVID-19. Looking at the study overall: Sites in the United States, Italy and Spain provided acute and convalescent COVID-19 samples. PBMCs, B-cell-depleted T cells, or T cells provided the cDNA or gDNA that made up the material.

The CDR3 consists of 14 residues. Trimming at V came to 0 bases and at J to 4 bases, leaving 3 bases not matched to a gene. CDR1 SGHNT and CDR2 YYREEE come from the germline V gene (reference sequence). Authors' data handling: Estimation of nucleated cell counts relied on the amplification of reference gene primers. Using immunoSEQ multiplex PCR, the repertoire was profiled, and TCRdb retains in-frame clones only, with some absent. The V and J calls and clone size are taken from that table; D and trimming were inferred from the DNA. The data contain 130,000 to 150,000 clones, roughly 90% of them seen just once; the ten biggest clones take up more than 9%. The table lists this clone with a count of one.

Sequencing input: peripheral blood. This TCR derives from a man aged 45-60 years with active or convalescent COVID-19. The chain recombines TRBV5-4 with TRBJ1-2; 7 nucleotides agree with TRBD1. CDR3 DNA: TGTGCCAGCAGCTTGGGGGGACAGTTCTATGGCTACACCTTC. Translated: CASSLGGQFYGYTF.